Following are 26 T cell receptor beta chains from one sample sequenced in a study of metastatic and nonmetastatic thyroid tumors. None of the patients had undergone any treatment ahead of thyroid surgery. TCRdb redid the clone calls on the PCR reads using MiXCR. The profile shows approximately 16,000 clones, 33% of them singletons. Sequencing was done on a sample of tumor tissue. The source is a male donor with papillary thyroid cancer or a benign thyroid nodule (not recorded which). Some clones in this sample may be carry-over from other donors' samples.

Concerning this clone itself: The germline gene is not matched at one end of the junction; a read error may be the cause. Different DNA sequences within this sample yield the same CDR3. V and J are TRBV4-3 and TRBJ2-3; 10 nucleotides agree with TRBD2. The CDR3 contains 16 residues. In germline, CDR1 is LGHNA, CDR2 YSLEER. This CDR3 is CASSQGASGSTDTQYF. The CDR3, as DNA: TGCGCCAGCAGCCAAGGGGCTAGCGGGAGCACAGATACGCAGTATTTC.

This clone ranks as medium-sized. The rearrangement joins TRBV7-9 to TRBJ2-3; D is unresolved. This CDR3 spans 12 amino acids. The ends were cut back, 0 bases at V and 2 bases at J, with 0 bases in the middle. Germline assignment: CDR1 SEHNR and CDR2 FQNEAQ (reference sequence). CDR3 DNA: TGTGCCAGCAGCTTAGCCACAGATACGCAGTATTTT. Its protein is CASSLATDTQYF. Full variable domain (rest looked up from reference TRBV7-9 and TRBJ2-3): DTGVSQNPRHKITKRGQNVTFRCDPISEHNRLYWYRQTLGQGPEFLTYFQNEAQLEKSRLLSDRFSAERPKGSFSTLEIQRTEQGDSAMYLCASSLATDTQYFGPGTRLTVL.

This chain links TRBV20-1 with TRBJ1-6, with D maybe TRBD1 (6 bases). In germline, CDR1 is DFQATT, CDR2 SNEGSKA (reference sequence). The CDR3 runs 15 residues. V dropped 6 bases and J dropped 7 bases, with 19 bases sitting between them. As DNA, the CDR3 is TGCAGTGCCGTCACCAACAGGGTAGGGAATTCACCCCTCCACTTT. Residues: CSAVTNRVGNSPLHF.

This clone is classed as medium-sized. V is TRBV7-8 and J is TRBJ1-5, with TRBD1 matching over 7 bases. CDR1 is SGHVS and CDR2 is FQNEAQ in the germline V gene. This CDR3 region has 15 residues. The J segment lost 8 bases and the V segment lost 0 bases, leaving 7 bases of the junction unmatched. The CDR3 reads CASSLAPDRVKPQHF. DNA for the CDR3: TGTGCCAGCAGCTTAGCTCCCGACAGGGTAAAGCCCCAGCATTTT. Variable domain in full (rest from reference TRBV7-8 and TRBJ1-5): GAGVSQSPRYKVAKRGQDVALRCDPISGHVSLFWYQQALGQGPEFLTYFQNEAQLDKSGLPSDRFFAERPEGSVSTLKIQRTQQEDSAVYLCASSLAPDRVKPQHFGDGTRLSIL.

In its sample, this clone was seen many times. This chain links TRBV7-2 with TRBJ2-5; 7 bases agree with TRBD2. Germline V gives CDR1 SGHTA, CDR2 FQGNSA. There are 14 residues in the CDR3. V lost 4 bases, J lost 6 bases, and 8 bases stayed unmatched. CDR3 loop: CASSSGTNGQTQYF. CDR3 nucleotides: TGTGCCAGCAGCTCCGGGACTAACGGCCAGACCCAGTACTTC.

This clone has only a few counts. The gene calls are TRBV28 and TRBJ1-1; weak D call: TRBD1 (5 bases). V gave up 5 bases and J gave up 8 bases, with 24 bases separating them. Germline lookup yields CDR1 MDHEN and CDR2 SYDVKM. This CDR3 contains 16 residues. The CDR3 nucleotides are TGTGCCAGCAGTATAATACCACGGGGCCGCCGGACCGAAGCTTTCTTT. It encodes CASSIIPRGRRTEAFF.

A word on this clone: The germline gene is not matched at one end of the junction; a read error may be the cause. The V call is TRBV2, the J call TRBJ2-7; 8 bases line up with TRBD1. CDR3 size: 14 residues. Looked up from germline, CDR1 is SNHLY and CDR2 is FYNNEI. CDR3 nucleotides: TGTGCGAGCATAGGGACAGGCGGCTCCTACGTGCAGTACTTC. Amino acid sequence: CASIGTGGSYVQYF.

As for this clone: The final CDR3 position lacks the conserved phenylalanine or tryptophan, pointing to a likely read error. This chain links TRBV19 with TRBJ1-5; 7 nucleotides align to TRBD1. The CDR3 has 14 amino acids. Germline V lookup: CDR1 LNHDA, CDR2 SQIVND (reference sequence). The CDR3, as DNA: TGTCCCAGTAGTAAGGGTCAGGGACAGCAGCCCCAGCATTCT. It yields the protein CPSSKGQGQQPQHS.

This clone is medium-sized by share. This chain uses TRBV19 with TRBJ1-5; 10 bases match TRBD1. From germline, CDR1 is LNHDA and CDR2 SQIVND (reference sequence). With 0 bases clipped from V and 3 bases from J, the junction kept 11 bases outside the gene matches. The CDR3 sequence is 19 residues long. CDR3 amino acids: CASSIDPHRTGGDNQPQHF. The CDR3 coding sequence is TGTGCCAGTAGTATAGACCCTCACCGGACAGGGGGTGACAATCAGCCCCAGCATTTT.

The chain links TRBV3-1 to TRBJ2-2; D gene uncertain. Germline CDR1 LGHDT, CDR2 YNNKEL (reference sequence). Trimming stripped 1 base from V and 7 bases from J, with 13 bases between. The CDR3 sequence is 15 residues long. The CDR3 nucleotides are TGTGCCAGCAGCCAAGTAGGTCGAAGAGGCGGGGAGCTGTTTTTT. Translated, it gives CASSQVGRRGGELFF.

Only a few counts were recorded for this clone. The chain joins TRBV15 to TRBJ1-6; TRBD1 matches 7 bases. In germline, CDR1 is LNHNV, CDR2 YYDKDF (reference sequence). The CDR3 is made up of 16 amino acids. With 0 bases clipped from V and 10 bases from J, the junction kept 9 bases outside the gene matches. The DNA for the CDR3 is TGTGCCACCAGCAGAGATGTAGGGGCAGGGGGGTCACCCCTCCACTTT. As protein: CATSRDVGAGGSPLHF.

This clone was seen many times. This clone may be a read error of a much larger clone one base away. The same CDR3 can be traced to other DNA sequences in this sample. The chain has TRBV14 and TRBJ1-5; TRBD1 agrees at 7 bases. V gave up 0 bases and J gave up 2 bases; unmatched junction bases: 10. Germline V gene sequence: CDR1 SGHDN, CDR2 FVKESK. This CDR3 contains 18 residues. CDR3 in amino acids: CASSQDLDRTPCNQPQHF. CDR3 coding DNA: TGTGCCAGCAGCCAAGACCTGGACAGGACTCCATGCAATCAGCCCCAGCATTTT. Full variable domain (rest looked up from reference TRBV14 and TRBJ1-5): EAGVTQFPSHSVIEKGQTVTLRCDPISGHDNLYWYRRVMGKEIKFLLHFVKESKQDESGMPNNRFLAERTGGTYSTLKVQPAELEDSGVYFCASSQDLDRTPCNQPQHFGDGTRLSIL.

This chain connects TRBV9 to TRBJ2-1, with TRBD2 identical over 8 bases. Losses at the gene ends were 3 bases for V and 8 bases for J; bases not matched to a gene: 16. The CDR3 sequence is 17 residues long. CDR1 SGDLS and CDR2 YYNGEE come from the germline V gene. Here the CDR3 reads CASSAYNLAGGIDEQFF. CDR3 nucleotide sequence: TGTGCCAGCAGCGCATATAATCTGGCGGGGGGTATCGATGAGCAGTTCTTC.

The V and J genes are TRBV11-3 and TRBJ1-1; D is perhaps TRBD1 (5 bases). From germline, CDR1 is SGHNT and CDR2 YENEEA. The CDR3 is 14 amino acids. V shed 5 bases and J shed 0 bases, with 10 bases lying between them. The CDR3 is CASSGARLNTEAFF. CDR3 coding DNA: TGTGCCAGCAGCGGGGCACGCCTGAACACTGAAGCTTTCTTT.

The gene calls are TRBV15 and TRBJ2-7; D gene unclear. The germline V gene encodes CDR1 LNHNV and CDR2 YYDKDF (reference sequence). The CDR3 has 13 amino acids. V lost 0 bases, J lost 4 bases, and 7 bases lay in between. The CDR3 bases are TGTGCCACCAGCAGAGACAGGCGGTACGAGCAGTACTTC. Translating gives CATSRDRRYEQYF. The variable domain in full, with the rest retrieved from reference TRBV15 and TRBJ2-7, is DAMVIQNPRYQVTQFGKPVTLSCSQTLNHNVMYWYQQKSSQAPKLLFHYYDKDFNNEADTPDNFQSRRPNTSFCFLDIRSPGLGDTAMYLCATSRDRRYEQYFGPGTRLTVT.

The chain employs TRBV6-4 and TRBJ2-2, with TRBD1 matching over 8 bases. The V and J ends lost 6 bases and 6 bases, in that order; junction bases with no gene match: 15. There are 17 residues in the CDR3. The V gene's germline CDR1 is MRHNA and CDR2 SNTAGT. The CDR3 DNA reads as TGTGCCAGCAGGTTGGGAGGACAGGGAAGGTCTGCCGGGGAGCTGTTTTTT. Protein product: CASRLGGQGRSAGELFF.

In its sample, this clone was seen a few times. V gene TRBV6-1 combines with J gene TRBJ1-1; TRBD1 agrees at 7 bases. CDR1 and CDR2 (germline): MNHNS, SASEGT. The J segment lost 4 bases and the V segment lost 5 bases, leaving 7 bases of the junction unmatched. The CDR3 covers 14 residues. DNA of the CDR3: TGTGCCAGCAGTATCTGGACAGGCGCCACTGAAGCTTTCTTT. The encoded protein is CASSIWTGATEAFF.

The table lists this clone with a few counts. The CDR3 nucleotides are TGTGCCACCAGCAGAGGCACCTACGAGCAGTACTTC. Translating gives CATSRGTYEQYF. This sequence joins TRBV15 and TRBJ2-7; D is undetermined. The germline CDR1 and CDR2 sequences are LNHNV and YYDKDF (reference sequence). Deletions cut 1 base from V and 2 bases from J, with 3 bases between. CDR3 length: 12 residues.

This clone is termed medium-sized (0.01 to 0.1%). This sequence joins TRBV6-4 and TRBJ2-3; 13 positions match TRBD2. CDR3 length: 15 amino acids. The ends lost 3 bases at V and 6 bases at J; junction bases unmatched: 3. The germline CDR1 and CDR2 sequences are MRHNA and SNTAGT. CDR3 residues: CASSETSGGADTQYF. The CDR3 DNA reads TGTGCCAGCAGTGAAACTAGCGGGGGGGCCGATACGCAGTATTTT.

At least ten counts were recorded for this clone. The gene calls are TRBV18 and TRBJ2-4; D gene unclear. Looked up from germline, CDR1 is KGHSH and CDR2 is LQKENI. V dropped 3 bases and J dropped 4 bases, with 7 bases sitting between them. CDR3 length: 13 residues. The CDR3 loop is CASSPNHKNIQYF. CDR3 nucleotide sequence: TGTGCCAGCTCACCGAACCATAAAAACATTCAGTACTTC.

This clone was seen a single time. The J gene is TRBJ2-1, the V gene TRBV20-1, with 14 bases fitting TRBD2. This CDR3 region has 13 residues. V was pared by 6 bases and J by 7 bases, with 2 bases of the junction left unmatched. Germline V gene lookup returns CDR1 DFQATT and CDR2 SNEGSKA (reference sequence). The CDR3 bases are TGCAGTGCCGGGACTAGCGGGGGAAATGAGCAGTTCTTC. Its protein is CSAGTSGGNEQFF.

This chain connects TRBV5-1 to TRBJ2-2; 9 bases match TRBD2. Germline V gene sequence: CDR1 SGHRS, CDR2 YFSETQ. The CDR3 consists of 16 residues. With 5 bases clipped from V and 3 bases from J, the junction kept 8 bases outside the gene matches. The CDR3 here is CASSSSLAGYTGELFF. The DNA of the CDR3 is TGCGCCAGCAGTTCATCCCTAGCGGGATACACCGGGGAGCTGTTTTTT.

Many counts were recorded for this clone. One junction end disagrees with the germline gene, perhaps due to a read error. The J gene is TRBJ2-1, the V gene TRBV6-5, with D perhaps TRBD1 (6 bases). Looked up from germline, CDR1 is MNHEY and CDR2 is SVGAGI. The CDR3 runs to 14 residues. CDR3 nucleotides: TGTGCCAGCAGTTACGGGCAGGGGTCCCCCCACGAGATCTTC. Residues: CASSYGQGSPHEIF.

This clone was detected only a few times. This sequence joins TRBV2 and TRBJ2-2; 8 nucleotides agree with TRBD2. The germline V gene encodes CDR1 SNHLY and CDR2 FYNNEI. V shed 4 bases, J shed 5 bases, and the junction held 6 bases outside the gene matches. The CDR3 runs 15 residues. The CDR3 nucleotides are TGTGCCAGCAGTGGACAAGGGACTAGGACCGGGGAGCTGTTTTTT. This gives the protein CASSGQGTRTGELFF.

The chain joins TRBV7-3 to TRBJ2-7; D gene uncertain. This CDR3 has 13 residues. The germline V gene has CDR1 SGHTA and CDR2 FQGTGA. The ends were cut back, 0 bases at V and 4 bases at J, with 7 bases in the middle. The CDR3 DNA follows: TGTGCCAGCAGCTTAACAACCGATTACGAGCAGTACTTC. Translation gives CASSLTTDYEQYF.

The chain is built from TRBV11-3 and TRBJ1-2; D is uncertain. The germline gives CDR1 SGHNT, CDR2 YENEEA. CDR3 length: 15 amino acids. V was shortened by 5 bases and J by 7 bases, with 20 bases between the two germline ends. The CDR3 reads CASSPKLAGSIGYTF. DNA of the CDR3: TGTGCCAGCAGCCCAAAGTTGGCAGGTTCTATTGGCTACACCTTC.